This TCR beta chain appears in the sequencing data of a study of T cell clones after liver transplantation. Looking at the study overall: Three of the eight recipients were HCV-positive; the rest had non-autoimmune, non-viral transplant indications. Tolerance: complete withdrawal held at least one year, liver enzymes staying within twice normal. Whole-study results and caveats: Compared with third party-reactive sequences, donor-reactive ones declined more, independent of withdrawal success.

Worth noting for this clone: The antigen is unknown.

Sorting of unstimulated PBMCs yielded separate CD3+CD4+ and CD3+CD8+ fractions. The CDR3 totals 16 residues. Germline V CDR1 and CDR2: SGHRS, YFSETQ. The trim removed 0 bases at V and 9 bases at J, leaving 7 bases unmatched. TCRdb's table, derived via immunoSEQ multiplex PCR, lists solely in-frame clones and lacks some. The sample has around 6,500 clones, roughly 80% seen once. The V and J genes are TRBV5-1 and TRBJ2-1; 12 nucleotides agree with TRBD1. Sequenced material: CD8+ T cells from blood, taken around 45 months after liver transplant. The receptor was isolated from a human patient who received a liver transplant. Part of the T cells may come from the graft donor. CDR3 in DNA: TGCGCCAGCAGCTTGGTCGGGGGACAGGGGGCGGCTGAGCAGTTCTTC. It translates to CASSLVGGQGAAEQFF. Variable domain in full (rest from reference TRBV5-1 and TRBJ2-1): KAGVTQTPRYLIKTRGQQVTLSCSPISGHRSVSWYQQTPGQGLQFLFEYFSETQRNKGNFPGRFSGRQFSNSRSEMNVSTLELGDSALYLCASSLVGGQGAAEQFFGPGTRLTVL.